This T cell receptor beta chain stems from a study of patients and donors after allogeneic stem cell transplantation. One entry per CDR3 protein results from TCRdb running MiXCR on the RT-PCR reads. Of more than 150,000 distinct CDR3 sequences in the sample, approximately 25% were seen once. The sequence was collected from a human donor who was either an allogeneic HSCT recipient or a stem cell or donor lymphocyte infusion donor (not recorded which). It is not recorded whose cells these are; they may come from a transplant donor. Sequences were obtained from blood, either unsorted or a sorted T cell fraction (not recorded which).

For the CDR3, the DNA is TGTGCCACCAGCCCACCCAAAGCTGATTCACCCCTCCACTTT. It translates to CATSPPKADSPLHF. V is TRBV15 and J is TRBJ1-6; D remains ambiguous. The ends were cut back, 5 bases at V and 8 bases at J, with 13 bases in the middle. The germline V gene encodes CDR1 LNHNV and CDR2 YYDKDF (reference sequence). This CDR3 region has 14 residues.